Each of the 15 T cell receptor beta chains below was sequenced from the same sample in a study. The sorted Tregs were CD4+CD25+CD127-/low cells. One entry per CDR3 protein, called by TCRdb with MiXCR from the 5' RACE reads. The sample has 8,500 to 14,000 distinct CDR3 sequences, roughly a quarter seen once. Input material: Tregs sorted from a lymph node. Receptor source: a female donor with breast cancer.

The chain is built from TRBV12-3 or TRBV12-4 and TRBJ2-1; 15 bases match TRBD2. The CDR3 loop spans 17 amino acids. V lost 7 bases, J lost 7 bases, and 11 bases stayed unmatched. The chain's CDR3 is CASILTPGLAGGNEQFF. CDR3 nucleotides: TGTGCCAGCATACTCACACCGGGACTAGCGGGAGGAAATGAGCAGTTCTTC.

This clonotype is categorized as medium-sized. This chain connects TRBV7-9 to TRBJ2-1; perhaps TRBD2 as D (5 bases). V dropped 0 bases and J dropped 2 bases, with 8 bases sitting between them. There are 15 residues in the CDR3. Germline V gene data show CDR1 as SEHNR and CDR2 as FQNEAQ (reference sequence). This CDR3 reads CASSLAGAPYNEQFF. DNA of the CDR3: TGTGCCAGCAGCTTAGCGGGAGCACCCTACAATGAGCAGTTCTTC.

This clonotype is judged medium-sized. The rearrangement uses TRBV5-1 and TRBJ2-1; 7 bases fit TRBD2. CDR3 length: 13 amino acids. Germline assignment: CDR1 SGHRS and CDR2 YFSETQ. V shed 3 bases and J 10 bases; nucleotides not matched to a gene: 7. The CDR3 spells CASSSPTGLEQFF. The DNA for the CDR3 is TGCGCCAGCAGCTCACCCACGGGACTAGAGCAGTTCTTC.

Note on this clonotype: This may come from a read error, since a much larger clone is one base off. The chain couples TRBV19 to TRBJ2-2; D might be TRBD1 (7 bases). Per germline, CDR1 LNHDA and CDR2 SQIVND (reference sequence). V was trimmed by 5 bases and J by 6 bases, leaving 19 bases between them. This CDR3 has 16 amino acids. The CDR3 protein is CASSLRWRGLSGELFF. The CDR3 bases are TGTGCCAGTAGTCTCCGGTGGAGGGGGCTTTCCGGGGAGCTGTTTTTT.

The J gene is TRBJ2-4, the V gene TRBV5-1, with TRBD2 as a possible D gene (5 bases). The CDR3 runs to 13 residues. With 2 bases removed from V and 6 bases from J, the gap between germline ends came to 9 bases. The germline gives CDR1 SGHRS, CDR2 YFSETQ. CDR3 DNA sequence: TGCGCCAGCAGCTTCGAACGGGGAAACATTCAGTACTTC. This encodes CASSFERGNIQYF.

The rearrangement joins TRBV9 to TRBJ2-1, with 8 bases matching TRBD2. Germline lookup yields CDR1 SGDLS and CDR2 YYNGEE. J lost 0 bases, V lost 4 bases, and 3 bases had no gene match. This CDR3 has 15 residues. CDR3 nucleotides: TGTGCCAGCAGCACGGGAGGGAGCTCCTACAATGAGCAGTTCTTC. This codes for CASSTGGSSYNEQFF.

There are a few counts of this clonotype. This sequence joins TRBV5-5 and TRBJ2-3; tentative D call: TRBD2 (5 bases). Germline V CDR1 and CDR2: SGHKS, YYEKEE (reference sequence). The CDR3 runs 13 residues. Trimming shortened V by 0 bases and J by 12 bases, and 14 bases separated the two germline ends. The CDR3 here is CASSLVTSDPQYF. The CDR3 DNA follows: TGTGCCAGCAGCTTGGTAACTAGTGATCCTCAGTATTTT.

The chain combines TRBV20-1 with TRBJ2-1; no firm D call. The V end was cut by 0 bases, the J end by 4 bases, with 13 bases between. The germline V gene has CDR1 DFQATT and CDR2 SNEGSKA (reference sequence). The length of the CDR3 is 15 residues. Here the CDR3 reads CSAREETSDYNEQFF. The CDR3 coding sequence is TGCAGTGCTAGAGAGGAGACCAGCGATTACAATGAGCAGTTCTTC.

The rearrangement uses TRBV15 and TRBJ2-1, with a tentative D call TRBD2 (5 bases). CDR1 is LNHNV, CDR2 YYDKDF, per germline (reference sequence). This CDR3 spans 13 amino acids. Trimming took 5 bases from V and 4 from J, leaving 9 bases between them. In nucleotides, the CDR3 is TGTGCCACCAGCGACCGCGGGTACAATGAGCAGTTCTTC. It codes for CATSDRGYNEQFF. The full variable domain, with the rest looked up from reference TRBV15 and TRBJ2-1, is DAMVIQNPRYQVTQFGKPVTLSCSQTLNHNVMYWYQQKSSQAPKLLFHYYDKDFNNEADTPDNFQSRRPNTSFCFLDIRSPGLGDTAMYLCATSDRGYNEQFFGPGTRLTVL.

Comments on this clonotype: A much larger clone differs from this one at a single base, so this may be a read error. The chain uses TRBV4-1 and TRBJ1-6; 7 positions agree with TRBD1. Per the germline V gene, CDR1 is MGHRA and CDR2 is YSYEKL. The CDR3 runs to 15 residues. J lost 9 bases, V lost 4 bases, and 9 bases had no gene match. As DNA, the CDR3 is TGCGCCAGCAGCCCTGTGACAGGGCTGGCTTCACCCCTCCACTTT. This gives the protein CASSPVTGLASPLHF.

Of note for this clonotype: One base away lies a much larger clone, so this may be a sequencing read error. The chain recombines TRBV7-2 with TRBJ1-5; 9 bases are a match to TRBD1. Germline V gene sequence: CDR1 SGHTA, CDR2 FQGNSA. The CDR3 is made up of 15 amino acids. CDR3 in DNA: TGTGCCAGCAGCCCCCGGACAGGGGACAATCAGCCCCGGCATTTT. Protein: CASSPRTGDNQPRHF.

V usage is TRBV20-1 and J usage is TRBJ2-7; 8 nucleotides align to TRBD2. Germline assignment: CDR1 DFQATT and CDR2 SNEGSKA (reference sequence). Losses at the gene ends were 3 bases for V and 4 bases for J; bases not matched to a gene: 14. The CDR3 sequence is 16 residues long. CDR3 DNA: TGCAGTGCTAGGTCCGGACTAGCAAGAGGGCCTTACGAGCAGTACTTC. Translating it yields CSARSGLARGPYEQYF.

As for this clonotype: No conserved phenylalanine or tryptophan is present at the end of the CDR3, so a read error is the likely explanation. The chain links TRBV7-9 to TRBJ2-1; unclear D gene. The CDR3 totals 14 residues. CDR1 and CDR2 (germline): SEHNR, FQNEAQ (reference sequence). V was shortened by 5 bases and J by 0 bases, with 8 bases between the two germline ends. The CDR3 reads CASSPPGSYNEQFL. Written as DNA, the CDR3 is TGTGCCAGCAGCCCTCCGGGCTCCTACAATGAGCAGTTCCTC.

Worth noting for this clonotype: Its ends do not fully match the called genes, so a read error is possible. This chain joins TRBV20-1 and TRBJ2-1; 11 nucleotides line up with TRBD2. This CDR3 is built from 15 residues. From germline, CDR1 is DFQATT and CDR2 SNEGSKA (reference sequence). The CDR3: CSATPGLAEGNEQSF. Here the CDR3 DNA reads TGCAGTGCTACTCCGGGACTAGCGGAAGGGAATGAGCAGTCCTTC.

In the case of this clonotype: This may be a read error, as it is one base from a much larger clone. The CDR3 spells CASSLTGGAALF. CDR3 nucleotide sequence: TGCGCCAGCAGCCTCACAGGGGGCGCGGCTCTCTTT. The chain recombines TRBV4-1 with TRBJ1-1; TRBD1 agrees at 9 bases. The CDR3 consists of 12 residues. Germline V gives CDR1 MGHRA, CDR2 YSYEKL.